Presented here are 6 T cell receptor beta chains from one specimen sequenced in a study of technical replicates of blood from a handful of donors (dated by TCRdb to about 2017). Library preparation used the immunoSEQ multiplex PCR assay. In TCRdb, the immuneACCESS table is reduced to in-frame sequences with V and J assigned. These tables do not hold every clone; where another copy was compared, an unresolved V gene accounts for under half, and the others remain unexplained. This sample is represented by around 71,000 clones; roughly 90% of them were singletons. The ten largest clones take up approximately 0.4% of the sample. Sequenced: T cells isolated from PBMCs. These receptor sequences come from a human donor in good health.

This clone was recorded once. V and J are TRBV7-8 and TRBJ2-1; 8 bases are a match to TRBD2. The germline CDR1 and CDR2 sequences are SGHVS and FQNEAQ. The CDR3 contains 16 residues. Trimming took 2 bases from V and 6 from J; bases not matched to a gene: 9. CDR3 loop: CASSLNIAGTSNEQFF. The CDR3 DNA is TGTGCCAGCAGCTTAAATATAGCGGGGACGTCCAATGAGCAGTTCTTC.

The genes are TRBV6-5 and TRBJ1-5; the D is unclear. The length of the CDR3 is 15 residues. The V gene's germline CDR1 is MNHEY and CDR2 SVGAGI. The V end was cut by 6 bases, the J end by 1 base, with 13 bases between. This chain's CDR3 is CASRPTVLSNQPQHF. Written as DNA, the CDR3 is TGTGCCAGCAGGCCTACTGTTTTGAGCAATCAGCCCCAGCATTTT.

This chain connects TRBV28 to TRBJ1-1; no clear D. Germline-derived CDR1 and CDR2 are MDHEN and SYDVKM. The CDR3 covers 14 residues. Trimming removed 3 bases from V and 0 bases from J, with 8 bases in between. CDR3 nucleotides: TGTGCCAGCAGTTTTTTCCCCATGAACACTGAAGCTTTCTTT. As protein: CASSFFPMNTEAFF.

This clone was found once. The chain carries TRBV7-9 and TRBJ2-5; 8 bases fit TRBD2. The CDR3 consists of 14 residues. J gave up 1 base and V 6 bases, and 4 bases lay outside the gene matches. Germline CDR1 is SEHNR and CDR2 is FQNEAQ (reference sequence). The DNA for the CDR3 is TGTGCCAGCAGGGTACTAGCGGCCCAAGAGACCCAGTACTTC. Its protein is CASRVLAAQETQYF.

The J gene is TRBJ2-3, the V gene TRBV19; no reliable D call. The germline V gene encodes CDR1 LNHDA and CDR2 SQIVND (reference sequence). Trimming left V 5 bases short and J 6 bases short, with 15 bases between. The CDR3 sequence is 14 residues long. The CDR3 protein is CASSSRQEFDTQYF. The CDR3, as DNA: TGTGCCAGTAGTTCAAGACAAGAATTTGATACGCAGTATTTT.

The rearrangement uses TRBV29-1 and TRBJ1-1, with D possibly being TRBD1 (5 bases). V lost 4 bases and J lost 1, with 13 bases in between. CDR1 SQVTM and CDR2 ANQGSEA come from the germline V gene. The CDR3 runs 14 residues. The CDR3 nucleotides are TGCAGCGTTGGGGGACGGGACTCGAACACTGAAGCTTTCTTT. This gives the protein CSVGGRDSNTEAFF.